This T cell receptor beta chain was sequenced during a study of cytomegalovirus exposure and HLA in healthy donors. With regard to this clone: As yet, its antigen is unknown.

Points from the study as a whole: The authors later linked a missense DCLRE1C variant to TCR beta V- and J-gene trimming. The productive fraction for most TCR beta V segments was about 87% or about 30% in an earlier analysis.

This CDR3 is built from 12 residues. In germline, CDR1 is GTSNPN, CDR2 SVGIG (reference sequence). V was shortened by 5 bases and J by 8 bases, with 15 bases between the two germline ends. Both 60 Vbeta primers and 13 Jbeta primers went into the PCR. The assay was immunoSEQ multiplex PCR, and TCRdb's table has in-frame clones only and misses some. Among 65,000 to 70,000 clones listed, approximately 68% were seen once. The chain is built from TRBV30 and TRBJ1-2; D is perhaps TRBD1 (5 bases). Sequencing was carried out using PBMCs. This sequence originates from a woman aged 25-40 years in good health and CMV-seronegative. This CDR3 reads CAWGQGSTGYTF. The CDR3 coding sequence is TGTGCCTGGGGCCAGGGCTCGACAGGCTACACCTTC. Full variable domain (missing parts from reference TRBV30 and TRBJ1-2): SQTIHQWPATLVQPVGSPLSLECTVEGTSNPNLYWYRQAAGRGLQLLFYSVGIGQISSEVPQNLSASRPQDRQFILSSKKLLLSDSGFYLCAWGQGSTGYTFGSGTRLTVV.